Listed here are 26 T cell receptor beta chains from one sample, sequenced in a study of shared T cell receptors in the human thymus. Profiling relied on immunoSEQ multiplex PCR, and the TCRdb table lists in-frame clones only, not all of them. The sample yields 600,000 or so clones, about 87% seen once. The same specimen was also included in a second study, on human thymus T cells.

The sample taken for sequencing was thymocytes. The receptors originated from a boy younger than two with a congenital heart defect.

The gene calls are TRBV5-8 and TRBJ1-1, with D hard to call. The CDR3 covers 17 residues. Trimming left V 1 base short and J 1 base short, with 17 bases between. Germline values: CDR1 SGHTS, CDR2 YDEGEE. CDR3 coding DNA: TGTGCCAGCAGCTTGATGGTGATGAGGCGGAGGAACACTGAAGCTTTCTTT. Residues: CASSLMVMRRRNTEAFF.

A note on this clone: At one end, the junction sequence differs from germline, possibly due to a read error. Additional DNA sequences in this sample encode the identical CDR3. The chain uses TRBV10-3 and TRBJ1-2, with 9 bases identical to TRBD1. CDR1 is ENHRY and CDR2 is SYGVKD in the germline V gene. The CDR3 is 14 amino acids. Here the CDR3 DNA reads TGTGCCATCCATACAACAGGGGGCGGCTATGGATACACCTTC. Its translation: CAIHTTGGGYGYTF.

The J gene is TRBJ2-3, the V gene TRBV4-3, with 10 bases lining up with TRBD2. Germline lookup yields CDR1 LGHNA and CDR2 YSLEER. The CDR3 runs to 21 residues. With V trimmed by 1 base and J by 4 bases, 20 bases remained unmatched. The DNA for the CDR3 is TGCGCCAGCAGCCAAGGTCACCTTACTAGCGGGGACTCCCGAGGTGCAGATACGCAGTATTTT. Residues: CASSQGHLTSGDSRGADTQYF.

This chain links TRBV4-1 with TRBJ1-6, with a weak D call TRBD1 (5 bases). CDR3 size: 15 residues. Germline V gives CDR1 MGHRA, CDR2 YSYEKL. V shed 3 bases and J shed 6 bases, with 12 bases lying between them. The CDR3 here is CASSHIRVFNSPLHF. For the CDR3, the DNA is TGCGCCAGCAGCCATATCAGGGTTTTTAATTCACCCCTCCACTTT.

The chain uses TRBV20-1 and TRBJ2-1; D might be TRBD2 (7 bases). The CDR3 is made up of 10 amino acids. Trimming removed 6 bases at V and 15 bases at J, with 15 bases between. Looked up from germline, CDR1 is DFQATT and CDR2 is SNEGSKA (reference sequence). This chain's CDR3 is CSAWGGQGFF. CDR3 DNA sequence: TGCAGTGCGTGGGGGGGGCAGGGGTTCTTC.

This chain links TRBV11-2 with TRBJ1-2; D may be TRBD1 (6 bases). V was clipped by 3 bases and J by 0 bases, with 8 bases between them. This CDR3 region has 14 residues. Germline CDR1 is SGHAT and CDR2 is FQNNGV. This chain's CDR3 is CASSLDRSNYGYTF. CDR3 coding DNA: TGTGCCAGCAGCTTGGACAGATCTAACTATGGCTACACCTTC.

V usage is TRBV15 and J usage is TRBJ2-7; TRBD1 might be the D (5 bases). This CDR3 is 15 amino acids long. Trimming cost V 0 bases and J 3 bases, with 12 bases left between them. The germline V gene encodes CDR1 LNHNV and CDR2 YYDKDF (reference sequence). The CDR3 sequence is CATSRERTSDYEQYF. The CDR3 DNA reads TGTGCCACCAGCAGAGAGAGGACAAGCGACTACGAGCAGTACTTC. The full variable domain, with the rest looked up from reference TRBV15 and TRBJ2-7, is DAMVIQNPRYQVTQFGKPVTLSCSQTLNHNVMYWYQQKSSQAPKLLFHYYDKDFNNEADTPDNFQSRRPNTSFCFLDIRSPGLGDTAMYLCATSRERTSDYEQYFGPGTRLTVT.

The chain links TRBV6-4 to TRBJ2-3; D is unclear. V gave up 5 bases and J gave up 4 bases, with 16 bases separating them. Germline-derived CDR1 and CDR2 are MRHNA and SNTAGT. The CDR3 sequence is 15 residues long. The CDR3 sequence is CASSLTAGRPDTQYF. DNA of the CDR3: TGTGCCAGCAGTTTGACGGCAGGCCGGCCAGATACGCAGTATTTT.

The V and J genes are TRBV10-3 and TRBJ2-2, with 9 bases fitting TRBD1. This CDR3 spans 14 amino acids. Germline CDR1 and CDR2: ENHRY and SYGVKD. The junction had 6 bases not matched to a gene; V was cut back by 7 bases and J by 6 bases. This chain's CDR3 is CAITRTGDPGELFF. CDR3 coding DNA: TGTGCCATCACCAGGACAGGGGATCCCGGGGAGCTGTTTTTT.

This chain links TRBV28 with TRBJ2-5, with a weak D call TRBD1 (5 bases). V lost 5 bases and J lost 1, with 35 bases in between. The CDR3 consists of 22 residues. Germline V gene sequence: CDR1 MDHEN, CDR2 SYDVKM. CDR3 in amino acids: CASSVVGRTPKRMSDSQETQYF. CDR3 coding DNA: TGTGCCAGCAGTGTTGTGGGGCGGACACCCAAACGCATGTCAGATAGCCAAGAGACCCAGTACTTC.

This clone was seen a single time. At the DNA level, this CDR3 is encoded by other sequences in the same sample as well. V gene TRBV7-2 combines with J gene TRBJ2-7; 7 positions match TRBD1. Per the germline V gene, CDR1 is SGHTA and CDR2 is FQGNSA. The CDR3 runs to 14 residues. V was clipped by 1 base and J by 2 bases; unmatched bases: 2. CDR3 region: CASSLGQGTYEQYF. In DNA, the CDR3 is TGTGCCAGCAGCTTAGGACAGGGAACCTACGAGCAGTACTTC.

The chain carries TRBV10-3 and TRBJ2-1, with a possible D match to TRBD2 (5 bases). Germline CDR1 and CDR2: ENHRY and SYGVKD. Trimming left V 6 bases short and J 0 bases short, with 12 bases between. There are 15 residues in the CDR3. The CDR3 spells CAIRTGINSYNEQFF. The CDR3 DNA follows: TGTGCCATCAGGACCGGGATTAACTCCTACAATGAGCAGTTCTTC.

This chain connects TRBV27 to TRBJ1-4; 10 bases map to TRBD1. Germline CDR1 is MNHEY and CDR2 is SMNVEV (reference sequence). The length of the CDR3 is 16 residues. With 3 bases clipped from V and 6 bases from J, the junction kept 7 bases outside the gene matches. This CDR3 reads CASSFVSGQGYEKLFF. Here the CDR3 DNA reads TGTGCCAGCAGTTTCGTGTCGGGACAGGGGTATGAAAAACTGTTTTTT.

The chain employs TRBV15 and TRBJ2-5, with D possibly TRBD2 on 5 matching bases. V lost 0 bases to trimming and J lost 5 bases, with 19 bases between them. The CDR3 has 17 amino acids. Looked up from germline, CDR1 is LNHNV and CDR2 is YYDKDF (reference sequence). As DNA, the CDR3 is TGTGCCACCAGCAGAGATGTGAGGCTAGCTTATTCCGAGACCCAGTACTTC. Translating it yields CATSRDVRLAYSETQYF.

This clone has just one count. This chain joins TRBV28 and TRBJ2-7; D might be TRBD1 (6 bases). V lost 5 bases, J lost 3 bases, and 14 bases lay in between. CDR3 length: 14 residues. In germline, CDR1 is MDHEN, CDR2 SYDVKM. Here the CDR3 reads CASSIRGPLYEQYF. DNA of the CDR3: TGTGCCAGCAGTATCAGGGGCCCCCTCTACGAGCAGTACTTC.

Here the CDR3 DNA reads TGTGCCAGCTCCCGTCGCAGGGCTACTCATTCTAATTCACCCCTCCACTTT. Amino acids: CASSRRRATHSNSPLHF. This sequence joins TRBV18 and TRBJ1-6; possibly TRBD1 for D (5 bases). Trimming took 6 bases from V and 6 from J, leaving 21 bases between them. The CDR3 is 17 residues long. Germline values: CDR1 KGHSH, CDR2 LQKENI. The full variable domain, rest sourced from reference TRBV18 and TRBJ1-6, is NAGVMQNPRHLVRRRGQEARLRCSPMKGHSHVYWYRQLPEEGLKFMVYLQKENIIDESGMPKERFSAEFPKEGPSILRIQQVVRGDSAAYFCASSRRRATHSNSPLHFGNGTRLTVT.

The V gene is TRBV19, the J gene TRBJ2-4; 11 nucleotides align to TRBD2. The CDR3 has 13 amino acids. The germline V gene has CDR1 LNHDA and CDR2 SQIVND (reference sequence). Trimming cost V 8 bases and J 6 bases; bases outside gene matches: 3. The CDR3 here is CASATSGRNIQYF. The CDR3 nucleotides read TGTGCCAGTGCCACTAGCGGGAGAAACATTCAGTACTTC.

This clone has just a few counts. This chain links TRBV7-6 with TRBJ2-1, with TRBD1 as a possible D gene (6 bases). The CDR3 is 12 amino acids. Looked up from germline, CDR1 is SGHVS and CDR2 is FNYEAQ. V gave up 1 base and J gave up 10 bases, with 8 bases separating them. The CDR3 protein is CASSLVGTEQFF. The CDR3 DNA is TGTGCCAGCAGCTTAGTGGGGACAGAGCAGTTCTTC.

V is TRBV5-3 and J is TRBJ2-7, with 8 bases lining up with TRBD1. TRBV5-3 is marked as an open reading frame, function uncertain. The V segment lost 2 bases and the J segment 2 bases; nucleotides outside the gene matches: 3. CDR3 length: 14 amino acids. CDR3 coding DNA: TGTGCCAGAAGCTTCGGACAGGGAGCCTACGAGCAGTACTTC. Translation: CARSFGQGAYEQYF.

The genes are TRBV19 and TRBJ1-1; 10 positions agree with TRBD1. CDR1 is LNHDA, CDR2 SQIVND, per germline (reference sequence). CDR3 length: 19 residues. The junction had 16 bases not matched to a gene; V was cut back by 6 bases and J by 0 bases. The CDR3 is CASSPPFRDRGRMNTEAFF. CDR3 coding DNA: TGTGCCAGTAGCCCCCCATTCCGGGACAGGGGACGAATGAACACTGAAGCTTTCTTT. Full variable domain (rest looked up from reference TRBV19 and TRBJ1-1): DGGITQSPKYLFRKEGQNVTLSCEQNLNHDAMYWYRQDPGQGLRLIYYSQIVNDFQKGDIAEGYSVSREKKESFPLTVTSAQKNPTAFYLCASSPPFRDRGRMNTEAFFGQGTRLTVV.

Notes on this clone: This is likely a read error, given that the CDR3 carries no conserved phenylalanine or tryptophan at its end. No DNA is shown, since the ends of the CDR3 on it are uncertain; the CDR3 is the one TCRdb lists. The chain employs TRBV7-9 and TRBJ2-4; the D call of TRBD2 is as the table states it, not checked on the DNA. From its first to its last residue, the CDR3 has 11 amino acids. CDR1 is SEHNR, CDR2 FQNEAQ, per germline (reference sequence). This CDR3 reads CASSPRLVGEV.

The chain recombines TRBV11-2 with TRBJ2-3; D call uncertain. CDR1 is SGHAT and CDR2 is FQNNGV in the germline V gene. This CDR3 region has 10 residues. V was shortened by 7 bases and J by 7 bases, with 6 bases between the two germline ends. CDR3 DNA: TGTGCCAGCACCGGTAATACGCAGTATTTT. Translated, it gives CASTGNTQYF.

The rearrangement links TRBV19 to TRBJ2-1, with 7 bases fitting TRBD2. V was pared by 4 bases and J by 3 bases, with 6 bases of the junction left unmatched. The CDR3 runs 15 residues. The germline CDR1 and CDR2 sequences are LNHDA and SQIVND (reference sequence). CDR3 sequence: CASSTPSGDYNEQFF. The CDR3 bases are TGTGCCAGTAGTACGCCTAGCGGAGACTACAATGAGCAGTTCTTC.

This chain uses TRBV4-3 with TRBJ2-1; TRBD2 might be the D (6 bases). V dropped 1 base and J dropped 0 bases, with 16 bases sitting between them. The germline gives CDR1 LGHNA, CDR2 YSLEER. The CDR3 is 18 residues long. CDR3 region: CASSQAGSGLLSYNEQFF. The CDR3 bases are TGCGCCAGCAGCCAAGCCGGGTCGGGACTCCTCTCCTACAATGAGCAGTTCTTC.

CDR3 protein: CASGRKPMNTEAFF. CDR3 DNA: TGTGCCAGCGGCAGGAAGCCCATGAACACTGAAGCTTTCTTT. V is TRBV9 and J is TRBJ1-1; D unclear. From germline, CDR1 is SGDLS and CDR2 YYNGEE. CDR3 size: 14 residues. The V end lost 7 bases, the J end lost 0 bases, and 13 bases lay between the germline ends. The variable domain in full, completed from reference TRBV9 and TRBJ1-1, reads DSGVTQTPKHLITATGQRVTLRCSPRSGDLSVYWYQQSLDQGLQFLIQYYNGEERAKGNILERFSAQQFPDLHSELNLSSLELGDSALYFCASGRKPMNTEAFFGQGTRLTVV.

The chain has TRBV28 and TRBJ1-1, with D maybe TRBD1 (6 bases). V was pared by 6 bases and J by 4 bases, with 12 bases between. CDR1 is MDHEN and CDR2 is SYDVKM in the germline V gene. This CDR3 has 13 residues. The CDR3 DNA sequence: TGTGCCAGCAGCGCGGGAGGGGGCACTGAAGCTTTCTTT. It translates to CASSAGGGTEAFF.